What follows are 25 T cell receptor beta chains derived from one specimen sequenced in a study of early T cells in non-severe SARS-CoV-2 infection. Each CDR3 protein is one row after TCRdb ran MiXCR on the 5' RACE reads. Among 30,000 or so distinct CDR3 sequences listed, around 4% were seen once. The sequenced sample was whole blood. Receptors originate from an adult who was a healthcare worker with PCR-confirmed SARS-CoV-2 infection or an uninfected control (not recorded which).

This clonotype was seen a few times. The V call is TRBV20-1, the J call TRBJ2-3; TRBD1 matches at 9 bases. The CDR3 runs to 15 residues. The germline V gene encodes CDR1 DFQATT and CDR2 SNEGSKA (reference sequence). J was trimmed by 2 bases and V by 6 bases; bases with no gene match: 9. The chain's CDR3 is CSAPAGTGITDTQYF. CDR3 coding DNA: TGCAGTGCCCCGGCCGGGACAGGGATCACAGATACGCAGTATTTT.

This clonotype was counted at least ten times. The chain's CDR3 is CASSGGRTEAFF. CDR3 sequence (DNA): TGTGCCAGCAGCGGAGGGAGGACTGAAGCTTTCTTT. The chain employs TRBV6-1 and TRBJ1-1; D ambiguous. This CDR3 comprises 12 residues. CDR1 is MNHNS, CDR2 SASEGT, per germline. V was clipped by 6 bases and J by 5 bases, with 10 bases between them.

Many counts were recorded for this clonotype. V usage is TRBV4-1 and J usage is TRBJ2-7; D remains unclear. The CDR3 is 14 residues long. Germline loops: CDR1 MGHRA, CDR2 YSYEKL. Trimming took off 4 bases at V and 0 bases at J, with 10 bases between the two ends. CDR3: CASSPDGVSYEQYF. DNA of the CDR3: TGCGCCAGCAGCCCCGACGGAGTCTCCTACGAGCAGTACTTC.

The chain uses TRBV29-1 and TRBJ2-1; TRBD2 matches 8 bases. The length of the CDR3 is 17 residues. Germline CDR1 SQVTM, CDR2 ANQGSEA. The V gene end was trimmed by 4 bases and the J gene end by 10 bases; junction bases not matched to a gene: 21. CDR3 DNA: TGCAGCGTTGCACCATTAACTAGCGGATCAGAGAATAAAGAGCAGTTCTTC. Its protein is CSVAPLTSGSENKEQFF.

This clonotype was recorded many times. The chain is built from TRBV11-2 and TRBJ2-7; D gene ambiguous. Deletions cut 5 bases from V and 3 bases from J, with 11 bases between. The CDR3 loop spans 13 amino acids. Germline assignment: CDR1 SGHAT and CDR2 FQNNGV. CDR3 sequence reads: CASSLGPNYEQYF. The CDR3, as DNA: TGTGCCAGCAGCCTCGGACCGAACTACGAGCAGTACTTC.

This clonotype has ten or more counts. The V call is TRBV20-1, the J call TRBJ2-1; D ambiguous. The CDR3 sequence is 11 residues long. CDR1 is DFQATT and CDR2 is SNEGSKA in the germline V gene (reference sequence). Trimming took 5 bases from V and 9 from J, leaving 11 bases between them. The CDR3 is CSAGFVGEQFF. The CDR3 nucleotides are TGCAGTGCTGGCTTCGTGGGTGAGCAGTTCTTC.

This clonotype was seen repeatedly, ten times or more. The V and J genes are TRBV6-2 or TRBV6-3 and TRBJ1-2; 9 bases fit TRBD1. Germline V lookup: CDR1 MNHEY, CDR2 SVGEGT. There are 13 residues in the CDR3. V trimming: 7 bases; J trimming: 6 bases; junction bases outside the gene matches: 6. The CDR3 bases are TGTGCCAGCACCCCGGACAGGGGACATGGCTACACCTTC. Translating gives CASTPDRGHGYTF.

This clonotype has at least ten counts. The V gene is TRBV7-9, the J gene TRBJ2-2, with 8 bases matching TRBD1. V was clipped by 3 bases and J by 4 bases; unmatched bases: 1. Germline lookup yields CDR1 SEHNR and CDR2 FQNEAQ (reference sequence). The length of the CDR3 is 14 residues. CDR3 in DNA: TGTGCCAGCAGCTTTACAGGGGGCACCGGGGAGCTGTTTTTT. Protein product: CASSFTGGTGELFF. Filled out from reference TRBV7-9 and TRBJ2-2, the complete variable domain reads DTGVSQNPRHKITKRGQNVTFRCDPISEHNRLYWYRQTLGQGPEFLTYFQNEAQLEKSRLLSDRFSAERPKGSFSTLEIQRTEQGDSAMYLCASSFTGGTGELFFGEGSRLTVL.

This clonotype occurred many times. The chain uses TRBV20-1 and TRBJ2-1; 10 bases match TRBD2. The CDR3 spans 16 residues. Germline V CDR1 and CDR2: DFQATT, SNEGSKA (reference sequence). Losses at the gene ends were 1 base for V and 7 bases for J; bases not matched to a gene: 10. The CDR3 reads CSARVRGAGGLNEQFF. The CDR3 DNA is TGCAGTGCTAGAGTGCGGGGAGCGGGAGGGCTAAATGAGCAGTTCTTC.

This chain links TRBV12-3 or TRBV12-4 with TRBJ2-1; D gene uncertain. Trimming removed 5 bases from V and 8 bases from J, with 7 bases in between. CDR3 length equals 11 residues. This CDR3 reads CASSGPYEQFF. CDR3 nucleotide sequence: TGTGCCAGCAGTGGGCCGTATGAGCAGTTCTTC.

Comments on this clonotype: One end of the junction does not line up with germline, which may come from a read error. The chain links TRBV7-7 to TRBJ2-2; D tentatively reads TRBD1 or TRBD2 (5 bases each). Germline V lookup: CDR1 SSHAT, CDR2 FNYEAQ (reference sequence). CDR3 length: 16 residues. CDR3 amino acids: CASSLGDGAHTGELFF. The CDR3 nucleotides are TGTGCTAGCAGCTTAGGGGACGGGGCCCACACCGGGGAGCTGTTTTTT. Combining the CDR3 with reference TRBV7-7 and TRBJ2-2 gives the whole variable domain GAGVSQSPRYKVTKRGQDVTLRCDPISSHATLYWYQQALGQGPEFLTYFNYEAQPDKSGLPSDRFSAERPEGSISTLTIQRTEQRDSAMYRCASSLGDGAHTGELFFGEGSRLTVL.

This clonotype was recorded a few times. This rearrangement joins TRBV18 to TRBJ2-5; D uncertain. The CDR3 length is 12 residues. V lost 6 bases, J lost 4 bases, and 9 bases lay in between. Germline V gene data show CDR1 as KGHSH and CDR2 as LQKENI. CDR3 loop: CASSPRRETQYF. In nucleotides, the CDR3 is TGTGCCAGCTCGCCCCGAAGAGAGACCCAGTACTTC.

This clonotype came up a few times. V usage is TRBV7-8 and J usage is TRBJ1-2; TRBD1 might be the D (5 bases). Trimming took 5 bases from V and 9 from J, leaving 16 bases between them. CDR3 length equals 13 residues. CDR1 and CDR2 from the germline V gene are SGHVS and FQNEAQ. DNA for the CDR3: TGTGCCAGCAGCCCGAAGGGACCTCGAAGCTACACCTTC. It codes for CASSPKGPRSYTF.

Ten or more counts support this clonotype. The rearrangement joins TRBV18 to TRBJ2-5, with D uncertain. Germline lookup yields CDR1 KGHSH and CDR2 LQKENI. CDR3 length: 13 residues. The V gene lost 2 bases and the J gene lost 2 bases, with 6 bases spanning the gap. CDR3 coding DNA: TGTGCCAGCTCACCAGAGCTTCAAGAGACCCAGTACTTC. It codes for CASSPELQETQYF.

This clonotype was recorded at least ten times. The chain uses TRBV20-1 and TRBJ1-3, with a weak D call TRBD1 (5 bases). The CDR3 consists of 15 residues. CDR1 and CDR2 (germline): DFQATT, SNEGSKA (reference sequence). Trimming cost V 2 bases and J 2 bases, with 13 bases left between them. The CDR3 nucleotides read TGCAGTGCTAGACGACCAGGGTTAACTGGAAACACCATATATTTT. Translating gives CSARRPGLTGNTIYF.

This clonotype has a count of ten or more. This rearrangement joins TRBV5-6 to TRBJ1-4, with D perhaps matching TRBD1 (5 bases). This CDR3 has 15 amino acids. Germline CDR1 reads SGHDT; CDR2 reads YYEEEE. The germline V and J ends were trimmed by 0 bases and 8 bases, with 14 bases remaining between them. In DNA, the CDR3 is TGTGCCAGCAGCTTGGGGGCAGGGCCAGGCGAAAAACTGTTTTTT. This sequence encodes CASSLGAGPGEKLFF.

Points on this clonotype: This sequence may be a read error, since a much larger clone differs from it by one base. V gene TRBV7-8 combines with J gene TRBJ2-3; TRBD2 is a possible D gene (6 bases). The V gene's germline CDR1 is SGHVS and CDR2 FQNEAQ. The length of the CDR3 is 15 residues. In DNA form, the CDR3 reads TGTGCCGGCAGCCGGAGGAGGGTAGTCCCAGATACGCAGTATTTT. Its protein product is CAGSRRRVVPDTQYF. The variable domain in full, completed from reference TRBV7-8 and TRBJ2-3, reads GAGVSQSPRYKVAKRGQDVALRCDPISGHVSLFWYQQALGQGPEFLTYFQNEAQLDKSGLPSDRFFAERPEGSVSTLKIQRTQQEDSAVYLCAGSRRRVVPDTQYFGPGTRLTVL.

This clonotype was seen only a few times. V gene TRBV29-1 combines with J gene TRBJ2-3; no reliable D call. V was cut by 3 bases and J by 0 bases, with 7 bases left in between. Germline CDR1 is SQVTM and CDR2 is ANQGSEA. The CDR3 sequence is 13 residues long. In DNA, the CDR3 is TGCAGCGTTGAGACATCTAGCACAGATACGCAGTATTTT. As protein: CSVETSSTDTQYF.

The chain couples TRBV4-1 to TRBJ2-5; D gene unclear. CDR3 length equals 13 residues. Between the trimmed V and J ends, which lost 4 bases and 4 bases, there was a span of 10 bases. CDR1 is MGHRA and CDR2 is YSYEKL in the germline V gene. CDR3 sequence: CASSRGRGETQYF. The CDR3 coding sequence is TGCGCCAGCAGCCGAGGACGAGGAGAGACCCAGTACTTC.

This clonotype has at least ten counts. The genes are TRBV7-9 and TRBJ2-6; D perhaps matches TRBD2 (5 bases). Germline assignment: CDR1 SEHNR and CDR2 FQNEAQ (reference sequence). The germline V and J ends were trimmed by 10 bases and 3 bases, with 13 bases remaining between them. The CDR3 runs to 14 residues. Written as DNA, the CDR3 is TGTGCCAAAAGAGGGCTGGATGGGGCCAACGTCCTGACTTTC. It specifies CAKRGLDGANVLTF. Full variable domain (remainder filled in from reference TRBV7-9 and TRBJ2-6): DTGVSQNPRHKITKRGQNVTFRCDPISEHNRLYWYRQTLGQGPEFLTYFQNEAQLEKSRLLSDRFSAERPKGSFSTLEIQRTEQGDSAMYLCAKRGLDGANVLTFGAGSRLTVL.

This clonotype has ten or more counts. V and J are TRBV20-1 and TRBJ1-4; 7 positions match TRBD1. This CDR3 has 13 residues. V was clipped by 6 bases and J by 3 bases; unmatched bases: 4. Looked up from germline, CDR1 is DFQATT and CDR2 is SNEGSKA (reference sequence). The CDR3 here is CSASTGSNEKLFF. The CDR3 bases are TGCAGTGCATCGACAGGGTCTAATGAAAAACTGTTTTTT.

This clonotype was seen many times. DNA of the CDR3: TGTGCCAGTAGTATTCGGCGGGGCTTCGATGAGCAGTTCTTC. Its protein product is CASSIRRGFDEQFF. This chain links TRBV19 with TRBJ2-1, with D maybe TRBD2 (6 bases). This CDR3 comprises 14 residues. V lost 3 bases and J 8 bases, leaving 14 bases between the germline ends. CDR1 and CDR2 from the germline V gene are LNHDA and SQIVND (reference sequence).

This clonotype appeared many times. The chain employs TRBV5-4 and TRBJ1-5, with TRBD1 identical over 9 bases. Looked up from germline, CDR1 is SGHNT and CDR2 is YYREEE (reference sequence). Trimming removed 4 bases from V and 7 bases from J; junction bases left unmatched: 6. The CDR3 has 14 amino acids. CDR3 loop: CASSVQGASQPQHF. CDR3 in DNA: TGTGCCAGCAGCGTACAGGGGGCTTCGCAGCCCCAGCATTTT.

The V and J genes are TRBV29-1 and TRBJ1-1, with a weak D call TRBD1 (5 bases). This CDR3 comprises 11 residues. Between the trimmed V and J ends, which lost 1 base and 11 bases, there was a span of 11 bases. Germline V gene lookup returns CDR1 SQVTM and CDR2 ANQGSEA. CDR3 in amino acids: CSVEGARAAFF. CDR3 DNA: TGCAGCGTTGAAGGGGCCAGGGCCGCTTTCTTT.

This clonotype occurred many times. The chain links TRBV3-1 to TRBJ1-4, with TRBD1 as a possible D gene (5 bases). Germline V gene lookup returns CDR1 LGHDT and CDR2 YNNKEL (reference sequence). V was cut by 4 bases and J by 0 bases, with 15 bases left in between. This CDR3 has 17 amino acids. For the CDR3, the DNA is TGTGCCAGCAGCCTATCTTTATCAGGGTCAACTAATGAAAAACTGTTTTTT. It translates to CASSLSLSGSTNEKLFF.